These 24 T cell receptor beta chains were sequenced from one sample in a study of regulatory T cells in long-lasting Graves disease. CDR3-region Arm-PCR and iRepertoire HTBI primers produced the TCR beta libraries. From the multiplex PCR reads, TCRdb called clonotypes with MiXCR, one entry per CDR3 protein. Of over 500,000 distinct CDR3 sequences listed, around 16% are singletons. The sample's time point: newly diagnosed GD, antithyroid drugs for less than 3 months. Extracted PBMC RNA gave rise to the TCR library. This sample also belongs to another study, concerning T cells in Graves' hyperthyroidism and ophthalmopathy.

The sequenced sample was peripheral blood mononuclear cells (PBMCs), obtained at new diagnosis, from a patient treated with antithyroid drugs. The receptors derive from a man aged 18 to 29 with Graves disease.

This clonotype has only a few counts. The chain carries TRBV12-3 or TRBV12-4 and TRBJ2-3, with D perhaps TRBD2 (6 bases). Trimming removed 7 bases from V and 6 bases from J, with 17 bases in between. The CDR3 totals 14 residues. DNA for the CDR3: TGTGCCAGCACTTGGGGACTTCCTTGGGATACGCAGTATTTT. Translation: CASTWGLPWDTQYF.

The sample holds many counts of this clonotype. The rearrangement joins TRBV12-3 or TRBV12-4 to TRBJ2-2; 9 nucleotides line up with TRBD1. V trimming: 5 bases; J trimming: 3 bases; junction bases outside the gene matches: 7. The CDR3 runs 16 residues. DNA of the CDR3: TGTGCCAGCAGTACTATCCGACAGGGGGACACCGGGGAGCTGTTTTTT. This encodes CASSTIRQGDTGELFF.

This clonotype was detected many times. The CDR3 coding sequence is TGTGCCAGCAAGGGACTAGTTGGCGATGAGCAGTTCTTC. The encoded protein is CASKGLVGDEQFF. This rearrangement joins TRBV6-1 to TRBJ2-1; 8 bases fit TRBD2. CDR1 and CDR2 (germline): MNHNS, SASEGT. V dropped 7 bases and J dropped 8; count of bases not matched to a gene: 7. The CDR3 length is 13 residues.

As to this clonotype: No conserved phenylalanine or tryptophan is present at the end of the CDR3, so a read error is the likely explanation. The chain has TRBV6-1 and TRBJ1-6; 10 nucleotides line up with TRBD1. V was pared by 6 bases and J by 8 bases, with 10 bases of the junction left unmatched. CDR1 and CDR2 from the germline V gene are MNHNS and SASEGT. The CDR3 spans 16 residues. CDR3 region: CASRRDTGTGDSPLHS. CDR3 coding DNA: TGTGCCAGCAGGAGAGATACCGGGACAGGGGATTCACCCCTCCACTCT.

This clonotype came up many times. The chain is built from TRBV7-2 and TRBJ1-1; possibly TRBD1 for D (6 bases). The CDR3 length is 13 residues. Between the trimmed V and J ends, which lost 4 bases and 4 bases, there was a span of 10 bases. Germline assignment: CDR1 SGHTA and CDR2 FQGNSA. This CDR3 reads CASSSGVRTEAFF. The CDR3, as DNA: TGTGCCAGCAGCTCAGGGGTGCGCACTGAAGCTTTCTTT.

The chain is built from TRBV19 and TRBJ1-6; 11 nucleotides match TRBD1. Germline V CDR1 and CDR2: LNHDA, SQIVND (reference sequence). This CDR3 is 15 amino acids long. The V gene end was trimmed by 3 bases and the J gene end by 8 bases; junction bases not matched to a gene: 3. The CDR3 DNA reads TGTGCCAGTAGTATCGGGGACAGGGGGGATTCACCCCTCCACTTT. It translates to CASSIGDRGDSPLHF. The whole variable domain, remainder taken from reference TRBV19 and TRBJ1-6, is DGGITQSPKYLFRKEGQNVTLSCEQNLNHDAMYWYRQDPGQGLRLIYYSQIVNDFQKGDIAEGYSVSREKKESFPLTVTSAQKNPTAFYLCASSIGDRGDSPLHFGNGTRLTVT.

This clonotype was seen ten or more times. CDR3 bases: TGTGCCAGCAGCCAAGTTTTCTCTTCTGGAGGGGAGCTGTTTTTT. It translates to CASSQVFSSGGELFF. The chain joins TRBV3-1 to TRBJ2-2; no clear D gene. CDR1 is LGHDT, CDR2 YNNKEL, per germline (reference sequence). Trimming cost V 1 base and J 8 bases, with 14 bases left between them. The CDR3 sequence is 15 residues long.

This clonotype was observed a single time. This sequence may be a read error, since a much larger clone differs from it by one base. This chain connects TRBV11-2 to TRBJ2-3; D is uncertain. This CDR3 region has 14 residues. V shed 2 bases and J shed 1 base, with 7 bases lying between them. The germline V gene encodes CDR1 SGHAT and CDR2 FQNNGV. The CDR3 DNA reads as TGTGCCAGCAGCTTAAGGCTATGCACAGATACGCAGTATTTT. Its protein is CASSLRLCTDTQYF.

Concerning this clonotype: This may stem from a read error, because a much larger clone lies one nucleotide away. This chain links TRBV3-1 with TRBJ2-1; D not resolved. Germline values: CDR1 LGHDT, CDR2 YNNKEL (reference sequence). Trimming left V 2 bases short and J 6 bases short, with 11 bases between. The CDR3 is 14 residues long. CDR3 sequence reads: CASSQSVSGNEQFF. The CDR3 DNA reads TGTGCCAGCAGCCAAAGTGTCTCCGGCAATGAGCAGTTCTTC.

Many counts were recorded for this clonotype. The V call is TRBV2, the J call TRBJ2-1; TRBD2 matches at 8 bases. Germline V gene sequence: CDR1 SNHLY, CDR2 FYNNEI. V lost 7 bases and J lost 3; bases outside the gene matches: 8. The CDR3 is made up of 15 amino acids. The DNA of the CDR3 is TGTGCCAGCACCGGCAGGACTAGCCTCTACAATGAGCAGTTCTTC. This gives the protein CASTGRTSLYNEQFF.

This clonotype was detected a few times. The chain is built from TRBV19 and TRBJ1-6; no definite D call. CDR1 and CDR2 (germline): LNHDA, SQIVND (reference sequence). The CDR3 covers 13 residues. Trimming removed 3 bases at V and 7 bases at J, with 7 bases between. The CDR3 region has the DNA TGTGCCAGTAGTATTCGTCAGAATTCACCCCTCCACTTT. It yields the protein CASSIRQNSPLHF.

This clonotype was counted ten times or more. The rearrangement joins TRBV7-9 to TRBJ2-5, with D tentatively TRBD1 or TRBD2 (5 bases each). The assigned J gene may be wrong: the sequence end matches TRBJ2-1 better. Per the germline V gene, CDR1 is SEHNR and CDR2 is FQNEAQ (reference sequence). This CDR3 is built from 10 residues. CDR3 amino acids: CATLGDEQFF. The CDR3 bases are TGTGCCACCTTGGGGGATGAGCAGTTCTTC.

This clonotype showed up many times. The CDR3 sequence is CASPAQGTIKAFF. The CDR3, as DNA: TGTGCCAGCCCGGCGCAGGGGACAATTAAAGCTTTCTTT. V is TRBV2 and J is TRBJ1-1, with D perhaps matching TRBD1 (6 bases). Germline V CDR1 and CDR2: SNHLY, FYNNEI. The CDR3 spans 13 residues. Trimming took 8 bases from V and 9 from J, leaving 19 bases between them.

This clonotype was seen ten or more times. This chain joins TRBV28 and TRBJ1-5; 9 positions agree with TRBD1. Trimming removed 3 bases from V and 9 bases from J; junction bases left unmatched: 6. The germline V gene has CDR1 MDHEN and CDR2 SYDVKM. The CDR3 totals 14 residues. The DNA of the CDR3 is TGTGCCAGCAGTTTCGGGACAGGGCTAAGGCCCCAGCATTTT. This translates into CASSFGTGLRPQHF.

The chain employs TRBV7-3 and TRBJ2-7; 9 nucleotides align to TRBD1. Trimming cost V 1 base and J 5 bases; bases outside gene matches: 6. CDR3 length: 15 residues. The germline CDR1 and CDR2 sequences are SGHTA and FQGTGA. The CDR3 region has the DNA TGTGCCAGCAGCTTAAACCCACAGGGGGCCGACGAGCAGTACTTC. As protein: CASSLNPQGADEQYF.

The J gene is TRBJ2-4, the V gene TRBV7-9; 8 bases align to TRBD2. The J segment lost 1 base and the V segment lost 1 base, leaving 15 bases of the junction unmatched. The CDR3 is 20 amino acids. Germline V CDR1 and CDR2: SEHNR, FQNEAQ (reference sequence). CDR3 nucleotides: TGTGCCAGCAGCTTAGGTCGGTTAGCGGGATCTCCGGGGGCCAAAAACATTCAGTACTTC. This sequence encodes CASSLGRLAGSPGAKNIQYF.

A note on this clonotype: This sequence may be a read error, since a much larger clone differs from it by one base. J is TRBJ2-1 and V is TRBV3-1; perhaps TRBD1 as D (5 bases). Germline V lookup: CDR1 LGHDT, CDR2 YNNKEL (reference sequence). Trimming stripped 0 bases from V and 9 bases from J, with 15 bases between. The CDR3 is 15 amino acids. The CDR3 sequence is CASSQDYSLDSEQFF. Here the CDR3 DNA reads TGTGCCAGCAGCCAAGACTACTCGTTAGACAGTGAGCAGTTCTTC.

This clonotype occurred many times. The chain is built from TRBV12-3 or TRBV12-4 and TRBJ1-1; D unresolved. The germline V and J ends were trimmed by 0 bases and 2 bases, with 10 bases remaining between them. This CDR3 spans 15 amino acids. The CDR3 protein is CASSLALAGNTEAFF. The CDR3 nucleotides are TGTGCCAGCAGTTTAGCGCTGGCGGGAAACACTGAAGCTTTCTTT.

The CDR3 DNA sequence: TGTGCCAGCAGTTACTCGGGAGCGGGCGACAGCTCCTACGAGCAGTACTTC. Encoded protein: CASSYSGAGDSSYEQYF. This chain connects TRBV6-5 to TRBJ2-7; maybe TRBD2 (6 bases). CDR1 is MNHEY, CDR2 SVGAGI, per germline. Trimming removed 0 bases from V and 0 bases from J, with 15 bases in between. The CDR3 loop spans 17 amino acids.

This clonotype occurred many times. The chain links TRBV30 to TRBJ2-5; D remains unclear. Per germline, CDR1 GTSNPN and CDR2 SVGIG (reference sequence). The CDR3 spans 11 residues. Trimming stripped 2 bases from V and 4 bases from J, with 5 bases between. The CDR3 sequence: CAWSHGETQYF. CDR3 sequence (DNA): TGTGCCTGGAGTCACGGAGAGACCCAGTACTTC.

The DNA of the CDR3 is TGCGCCAGCAGCCAGCGGGACCAGCTTAACACAGATACGCAGTATTTT. As protein: CASSQRDQLNTDTQYF. The gene calls are TRBV10-2 and TRBJ2-3; 7 bases agree with TRBD2. V lost 6 bases to trimming and J lost 2 bases; unmatched junction nucleotides: 11. This CDR3 is 16 amino acids long. Per germline, CDR1 WSHSY and CDR2 SAAADI.

As for this clonotype: A clone one base away is much larger, so this may be a read error. This CDR3 is missing its conserved last phenylalanine or tryptophan, likely due to a read error. CDR3 in amino acids: CASSSGGEKLFL. The CDR3 bases are TGTGCCAGCAGTTCAGGGGGCGAAAAACTGTTTCTT. This rearrangement joins TRBV28 to TRBJ1-4; 8 bases agree with TRBD1. V lost 4 bases and J lost 8; bases outside the gene matches: 0. Germline CDR1 reads MDHEN; CDR2 reads SYDVKM. CDR3 size: 12 residues.

In this sample, this clonotype turned up many times. The V and J genes are TRBV28 and TRBJ2-7, with D perhaps given as TRBD1 or TRBD2 (7 bases each). Germline CDR1 and CDR2: MDHEN and SYDVKM. The length of the CDR3 is 15 residues. Trimming took 5 bases from V and 0 from J, leaving 14 bases between them. CDR3 in amino acids: CASSPGGGDSYEQYF. DNA of the CDR3: TGTGCCAGCAGTCCAGGGGGAGGGGACTCCTACGAGCAGTACTTC.

V and J are TRBV6-1 and TRBJ2-2, with D perhaps TRBD1 (5 bases). Germline V lookup: CDR1 MNHNS, CDR2 SASEGT. Trimming shortened V by 7 bases and J by 4 bases, and 10 bases separated the two germline ends. The CDR3 has 13 amino acids. CDR3 bases: TGTGCCAGCACGAAGGGGATCACCGGGGAGCTGTTTTTT. Its translation is CASTKGITGELFF.